This TCR beta chain was sequenced for a study of CD8+CD57+ T cells in acquired aplastic anemia listed by TCRdb under 2018. Study-wide context: A mean of roughly 2.9 ug of DNA, ranging from roughly 0.19 to 27.4 ug, was extracted from sorted CD4+ and CD8+ cells. For healthy donor samples, the average read count was around 9.9 million for CD4+ cells and 11 million to 13 million for CD8+ cells. General conclusions and limits of the study: Between patients and healthy controls, no significant difference in CD8+ Simpson's diversity was found (P=0.060). Some 27 CD8+ CDR3 sequences were found in both patients and controls but appeared to be highly expressed in patients and within the immunodominant clones of the patients.

In this study, sorted CD4+ and CD8+ T cells from the blood of healthy subjects and of severe aplastic anemia patients had their TCR repertoires deep-sequenced. Ficoll-Paque density gradient centrifugation was used to isolate peripheral blood mononuclear cells. CD4+ and CD8+ T cells were sorted by FACS or magnetic beads before DNA extraction. The germline V gene (reference sequence) supplies CDR1 SEHNR and CDR2 FQNEAQ. For this chain, trimming is 5 bases at the V end and 8 bases at the J end, and the number of junction bases without a gene match is 23. Inclusive of the bounding cysteine and phenylalanine, the CDR3 is 18 residues long. Of the read, only the CDR3 DNA is kept; its 54 bases are in frame from base 1. Profiling of TCR beta VDJ combinations and CDR3 sequences used genomic DNA as the template. An Illumina HiSeq 2000 was the platform used for TCR repertoire sequencing. Per the original workflow: TRBV/TRBJ rearrangement plots, CDR3 size and DJ length profiles, and Simpson's diversity index were used to assess repertoires. The most abundant DNA sequence in the deep sequencing data was taken as the immunodominant clone. CDR3 amino acid sequences were checked for sharing across subjects and were also compared against the VDJdb database and published repertoires. TCRdb ran its own pipeline on the public reads, namely fastp trimming at Q25 and MiXCR clone calling, and kept in-frame beta chains. Rows are unified per CDR3 protein, each entry keeping the most common DNA and genes. V and J calls and clone size were set by TCRdb, not the authors. The sample table shows about 150,000 distinct CDR3 sequences, and 40% to 45% are seen once. More than 7% of the sample comes from the top ten.

This clonotype was observed at least ten times. Its antigen has not been determined. Per-nucleotide qualities are absent, and no much larger clonotype sits a single base away. The sample comprised sorted CD4+, CD8+, or CD8+CD57+ T cells (not recorded which) from PBMCs. This clonotype originated in a human donor in good health, serving as a control. The chain couples TRBV7-9 to TRBJ1-2; a stretch of 7 junction bases matches TRBD1. The CDR3 here reads CASSTLSGGTVEKGGYTF. At the DNA level, the sequence is TGTGCCAGCAGCACACTCAGCGGTGGGACAGTAGAAAAAGGGGGCTACACCTTC. The CDR3, completed at both ends by the reference TRBV7-9 and TRBJ1-2 genes, gives the full variable domain DTGVSQNPRHKITKRGQNVTFRCDPISEHNRLYWYRQTLGQGPEFLTYFQNEAQLEKSRLLSDRFSAERPKGSFSTLEIQRTEQGDSAMYLCASSTLSGGTVEKGGYTFGSGTRLTVV.